One sample yielded the 26 T cell receptor beta chains listed below, sequenced in a study of cytomegalovirus exposure and HLA in healthy donors. Measured with immunoSEQ multiplex PCR; TCRdb has only the in-frame clones, and not every one. Of hundreds of thousands of clones listed, roughly 89% are singletons. What was sequenced was PBMCs. The receptors originated from a man aged 18 to 30 in good health and CMV-seronegative.

This chain joins TRBV5-1 and TRBJ1-4; D perhaps matches TRBD1 (6 bases). The CDR3 runs 15 residues. Trimming removed 4 bases at V and 0 bases at J, with 10 bases between. The germline V gene encodes CDR1 SGHRS and CDR2 YFSETQ. The CDR3 protein is CASSPGHATNEKLFF. CDR3 DNA sequence: TGCGCCAGCAGCCCGGGACACGCAACTAATGAAAAACTGTTTTTT.

The V gene is TRBV27, the J gene TRBJ1-2; TRBD1 matches at 7 bases. This CDR3 spans 17 amino acids. The germline V gene has CDR1 MNHEY and CDR2 SMNVEV (reference sequence). V was pared by 3 bases and J by 6 bases, with 16 bases of the junction left unmatched. CDR3 residues: CASSLRQGTPFPHGYTF. Here the CDR3 DNA reads TGTGCCAGCAGTTTGAGACAGGGCACCCCCTTTCCCCATGGCTACACCTTC.

V usage is TRBV27 and J usage is TRBJ1-5; no clear D gene. The CDR3 sequence is 14 residues long. Trimming took off 5 bases at V and 2 bases at J, with 10 bases between the two ends. Germline V gene lookup returns CDR1 MNHEY and CDR2 SMNVEV (reference sequence). As DNA, the CDR3 is TGTGCCAGCAGTCGGGAGGTCGGCAATCAGCCCCAGCATTTT. This codes for CASSREVGNQPQHF.

The rearrangement uses TRBV5-1 and TRBJ2-1; TRBD2 agrees at 11 bases. The germline V gene encodes CDR1 SGHRS and CDR2 YFSETQ. J was trimmed by 6 bases and V by 3 bases; bases with no gene match: 8. The CDR3 is 16 residues long. As DNA, the CDR3 is TGCGCCAGCAGCTCCCTTAGCGGGAGGGGTGGCAATGAGCAGTTCTTC. This encodes CASSSLSGRGGNEQFF. Together with reference TRBV5-1 and TRBJ2-1, the CDR3 gives the full variable domain: KAGVTQTPRYLIKTRGQQVTLSCSPISGHRSVSWYQQTPGQGLQFLFEYFSETQRNKGNFPGRFSGRQFSNSRSEMNVSTLELGDSALYLCASSSLSGRGGNEQFFGPGTRLTVL.

The chain couples TRBV28 to TRBJ1-5; 7 positions match TRBD1. CDR3 length: 15 residues. Trimming took 5 bases from V and 5 from J; bases not matched to a gene: 9. Looked up from germline, CDR1 is MDHEN and CDR2 is SYDVKM. The CDR3 coding sequence is TGTGCCAGCAGTCTTCTCCGGGACAGCGATCAGCCCCAGCATTTT. It is translated as CASSLLRDSDQPQHF.

V and J are TRBV4-3 and TRBJ1-5; tentatively, D is TRBD1 (6 bases). Trimming cost V 0 bases and J 7 bases, with 10 bases left between them. Germline CDR1 LGHNA, CDR2 YSLEER. This CDR3 has 14 amino acids. CDR3 in DNA: TGCGCCAGCAGCCAAGATACAAGGGGGCAGCCCCAGCATTTT. Translated: CASSQDTRGQPQHF.

This rearrangement joins TRBV7-8 to TRBJ1-2, with 8 bases that match TRBD1. The CDR3 covers 14 residues. Germline V gene sequence: CDR1 SGHVS, CDR2 FQNEAQ. J was trimmed by 5 bases and V by 2 bases; bases with no gene match: 4. The CDR3 loop is CASSLRTGPYGYTF. Written as DNA, the CDR3 is TGTGCCAGCAGCTTAAGGACAGGGCCGTATGGCTACACCTTC.

This clone has just a few counts. The chain joins TRBV2 to TRBJ1-2, with TRBD1 identical over 12 bases. The ends lost 9 bases at V and 9 bases at J; junction bases unmatched: 8. Germline values: CDR1 SNHLY, CDR2 FYNNEI. This CDR3 contains 13 residues. CDR3: CARRDRGLSRYTF. The CDR3 coding sequence is TGTGCCAGGAGGGACAGGGGGCTTTCTCGCTACACCTTC.

The chain recombines TRBV27 with TRBJ1-2; TRBD1 matches at 8 bases. The V and J ends lost 5 bases and 2 bases, in that order; junction bases with no gene match: 7. The germline gives CDR1 MNHEY, CDR2 SMNVEV (reference sequence). The CDR3 has 15 amino acids. The CDR3 is CASSKQTGANYGYTF. The CDR3 DNA is TGTGCCAGCAGTAAACAGACAGGGGCGAACTATGGCTACACCTTC.

This rearrangement joins TRBV2 to TRBJ2-1; 7 bases match TRBD1. V was pared by 6 bases and J by 5 bases, with 4 bases of the junction left unmatched. The CDR3 is made up of 13 amino acids. CDR1 and CDR2 from the germline V gene are SNHLY and FYNNEI. CDR3 amino acids: CASSGDRHNEQFF. CDR3 nucleotides: TGTGCCAGCAGCGGGGACAGACACAATGAGCAGTTCTTC.

This clone has more than one count but fewer than ten. The chain joins TRBV5-6 to TRBJ1-2; 7 nucleotides line up with TRBD1. The CDR3 runs to 14 residues. CDR1 and CDR2 (germline): SGHDT, YYEEEE. The trim removed 3 bases at V and 4 bases at J, leaving 6 bases unmatched. Written as DNA, the CDR3 is TGTGCCAGCAGCTACGTTTGGGACAGCTATGGCTACACCTTC. Its translation is CASSYVWDSYGYTF.

The sample holds one count of this clone. V gene TRBV5-4 combines with J gene TRBJ2-7, with 10 positions matching TRBD2. Looked up from germline, CDR1 is SGHNT and CDR2 is YYREEE (reference sequence). Trimming took 7 bases from V and 2 from J; bases not matched to a gene: 6. The CDR3 contains 14 residues. CDR3 sequence (DNA): TGTGCCAGCCGACCTAGCGGGGGAACCTACGAGCAGTACTTC. Protein: CASRPSGGTYEQYF. The whole variable domain, remainder taken from reference TRBV5-4 and TRBJ2-7, is ETGVTQSPTHLIKTRGQQVTLRCSSQSGHNTVSWYQQALGQGPQFIFQYYREEENGRGNFPPRFSGLQFPNYSSELNVNALELDDSALYLCASRPSGGTYEQYFGPGTRLTVT.

J is TRBJ1-4 and V is TRBV15, with 7 positions matching TRBD1. V was clipped by 8 bases and J by 5 bases; unmatched bases: 8. CDR3 length equals 14 residues. Germline V gene lookup returns CDR1 LNHNV and CDR2 YYDKDF (reference sequence). The CDR3 coding sequence is TGTGCCACCTCCGGGGGACAGATAAATGAAAAACTGTTTTTT. Translated: CATSGGQINEKLFF. Supplemented by reference TRBV15 and TRBJ1-4, the full variable domain reads DAMVIQNPRYQVTQFGKPVTLSCSQTLNHNVMYWYQQKSSQAPKLLFHYYDKDFNNEADTPDNFQSRRPNTSFCFLDIRSPGLGDTAMYLCATSGGQINEKLFFGSGTQLSVL.

The V gene is TRBV5-1, the J gene TRBJ1-1; 7 bases match TRBD1. The J segment lost 1 base and the V segment lost 4 bases, leaving 4 bases of the junction unmatched. The CDR3 consists of 14 residues. Germline-derived CDR1 and CDR2 are SGHRS and YFSETQ. CDR3 region: CASSKRTGNTEAFF. The CDR3 nucleotides are TGCGCCAGCAGCAAGAGGACAGGGAACACTGAAGCTTTCTTT. Combining the CDR3 with reference TRBV5-1 and TRBJ1-1 gives the whole variable domain KAGVTQTPRYLIKTRGQQVTLSCSPISGHRSVSWYQQTPGQGLQFLFEYFSETQRNKGNFPGRFSGRQFSNSRSEMNVSTLELGDSALYLCASSKRTGNTEAFFGQGTRLTVV.

This chain uses TRBV29-1 with TRBJ2-7; D possibly corresponds to TRBD2 (5 bases). The CDR3 covers 11 residues. Germline V gives CDR1 SQVTM, CDR2 ANQGSEA. V lost 7 bases, J lost 3 bases, and 10 bases lay in between. In DNA, the CDR3 is TGCAGCGCCGGACTTGACTACGAGCAGTACTTC. Translated, it gives CSAGLDYEQYF.

The chain couples TRBV14 to TRBJ2-1, with 9 bases fitting TRBD2. After removal of 3 bases from V and 6 bases from J, the junction contained 9 bases not matched to a gene. The CDR3 runs to 16 residues. Germline CDR1 reads SGHDN; CDR2 reads FVKESK. CDR3 nucleotides: TGTGCCAGCAGCCAGGCACCGGGACTAGCTGGCAATGAGCAGTTCTTC. As protein: CASSQAPGLAGNEQFF.

The table lists this clone with a count of one. This rearrangement joins TRBV4-3 to TRBJ2-7, with a tentative D call TRBD1 (5 bases). Trimming took off 3 bases at V and 4 bases at J, with 10 bases between the two ends. CDR3 length equals 13 residues. In germline, CDR1 is LGHNA, CDR2 YSLEER. The CDR3 region is CASSQDTDYEQYF. In nucleotides, the CDR3 is TGCGCCAGCAGCCAGGACACAGATTACGAGCAGTACTTC.

The V gene is TRBV6-6, the J gene TRBJ2-2, with unresolved D. V lost 2 bases to trimming and J lost 3 bases, with 4 bases between them. Per the germline V gene, CDR1 is MNHNY and CDR2 is SVGAGI (reference sequence). CDR3 length equals 13 residues. The CDR3 coding sequence is TGTGCCAGCAGTTACCAGGACACCGGGGAGCTGTTTTTT. It encodes CASSYQDTGELFF.

CDR3 in DNA: TGCAGCGTTGAATGGCGGGACAGGGGGAAAGACGAGCAGTACTTC. Translating gives CSVEWRDRGKDEQYF. The rearrangement joins TRBV29-1 to TRBJ2-7; 11 bases match TRBD1. This CDR3 is 15 amino acids long. J was trimmed by 5 bases and V by 2 bases; bases with no gene match: 8. CDR1 SQVTM and CDR2 ANQGSEA come from the germline V gene.

The gene calls are TRBV28 and TRBJ1-3; unclear D gene. Germline CDR1 MDHEN, CDR2 SYDVKM. V was shortened by 4 bases and J by 4 bases, with 11 bases between the two germline ends. This CDR3 is built from 14 residues. In DNA, the CDR3 is TGTGCCAGCAGTTCCGACGGAGTAGGAAACACCATATATTTT. Protein product: CASSSDGVGNTIYF.

This clone was observed a few times. The J gene is TRBJ2-7, the V gene TRBV5-4; tentatively, D is TRBD1 (6 bases). V was cut by 7 bases and J by 0 bases, with 8 bases left in between. The CDR3 sequence is 12 residues long. Germline CDR1 and CDR2: SGHNT and YYREEE (reference sequence). The CDR3 region is CASWDNSYEQYF. Here the CDR3 DNA reads TGTGCCAGCTGGGACAACTCCTACGAGCAGTACTTC.

The rearrangement joins TRBV30 to TRBJ1-3; D might be TRBD1 (5 bases). The V gene's germline CDR1 is GTSNPN and CDR2 SVGIG (reference sequence). The V gene lost 2 bases and the J gene lost 3 bases, with 11 bases spanning the gap. The CDR3 loop spans 14 amino acids. The CDR3 spells CAWSLGGIGNTIYF. CDR3 coding DNA: TGTGCCTGGAGTTTGGGGGGGATTGGAAACACCATATATTTT.

This clone has only a few counts. V gene TRBV27 combines with J gene TRBJ2-7, with 9 bases that match TRBD1. Germline lookup yields CDR1 MNHEY and CDR2 SMNVEV (reference sequence). After removal of 5 bases from V and 6 bases from J, the junction contained 11 bases not matched to a gene. This CDR3 comprises 15 residues. This chain's CDR3 is CASSRLDRGLVEQYF. The CDR3, as DNA: TGTGCCAGCAGTCGACTGGACAGGGGACTGGTCGAGCAGTACTTC.

The J gene is TRBJ2-3, the V gene TRBV4-2, with 10 bases that match TRBD2. Germline lookup yields CDR1 LGHNA and CDR2 YNFKEQ. The CDR3 runs to 17 residues. J gave up 4 bases and V 1 base, and 8 bases lay outside the gene matches. The CDR3 DNA is TGTGCCAGCAGCCAAGCCATAACTAGCGGGGCAGCAGATACGCAGTATTTT. This encodes CASSQAITSGAADTQYF.

The chain links TRBV18 to TRBJ1-5; D remains ambiguous. The CDR3 extends over 13 amino acids. Looked up from germline, CDR1 is KGHSH and CDR2 is LQKENI. Trimming shortened V by 2 bases and J by 4 bases, and 6 bases separated the two germline ends. The CDR3 here is CASSPGQNQPQHF. CDR3 sequence (DNA): TGTGCCAGCTCACCAGGGCAAAATCAGCCCCAGCATTTT.

The V call is TRBV13, the J call TRBJ2-7; 8 bases fit TRBD2. Germline trimming cut 5 bases from V and 0 bases from J; bases unmatched to any gene: 6. Germline CDR1 is PRHDT and CDR2 is FYEKMQ (reference sequence). CDR3 size: 15 residues. The DNA for the CDR3 is TGTGCCAGCAGCCGGGCCGGGACTAGCTCCTACGAGCAGTACTTC. Translating it yields CASSRAGTSSYEQYF.